These 4 T cell receptor beta chains were sequenced from one sample in a study of blood T cell repertoires in COVID-19. The table came from immunoSEQ multiplex PCR; TCRdb's copy has only in-frame clones and leaves some out. This sample carries a few hundred thousand clones, about 86% of them seen once, and the ten largest clones take approximately 2.2%. The source material was peripheral blood. The source of these receptors is a woman younger than 45 who had recovered from COVID-19.

This clone came up once. This chain connects TRBV11-2 to TRBJ1-1; TRBD1 agrees at 7 bases. Germline values: CDR1 SGHAT, CDR2 FQNNGV. The CDR3 is 16 residues long. V lost 4 bases and J lost 10; bases outside the gene matches: 18. This CDR3 reads CASSSYRDSPLLGAFF. CDR3 nucleotides: TGTGCCAGCAGCTCTTACCGGGACAGTCCTCTCTTGGGAGCTTTCTTT.

The chain links TRBV7-2 to TRBJ1-3, with 7 bases matching TRBD1. This CDR3 spans 18 amino acids. Germline V gene lookup returns CDR1 SGHTA and CDR2 FQGNSA. J was trimmed by 2 bases and V by 2 bases; bases with no gene match: 12. The CDR3 region has the DNA TGTGCCAGCAGCTTAAGGACGGGCCAGGGGGTTCCTGGAAACACCATATATTTT. Its protein product is CASSLRTGQGVPGNTIYF.

The V call is TRBV4-3, the J call TRBJ1-3; a weak D match, TRBD1 (5 bases). Trimming shortened V by 1 base and J by 0 bases, and 7 bases separated the two germline ends. Germline V gene sequence: CDR1 LGHNA, CDR2 YSLEER. The CDR3 sequence is 15 residues long. CDR3 nucleotide sequence: TGCGCCAGCAGCCAAGGACAGACCTCTGGAAACACCATATATTTT. Protein: CASSQGQTSGNTIYF.

The rearrangement links TRBV2 to TRBJ1-6, with D maybe TRBD1 (5 bases). The CDR3 sequence is 14 residues long. Germline lookup yields CDR1 SNHLY and CDR2 FYNNEI. The V end lost 4 bases, the J end lost 9 bases, and 13 bases lay between the germline ends. The CDR3 DNA sequence: TGTGCCAGCAGTGGGGGCAGATACTCTTCACCCCTCCACTTT. It translates to CASSGGRYSSPLHF.